This T cell receptor (beta chain) was retrieved from a study of T cell responses to AZD1222 COVID-19 vaccine. A note on this clone: The antigen is unknown.

The V end was cut by 0 bases, the J end by 2 bases, with 12 bases between. Looked up from germline, CDR1 is SGHKS and CDR2 is YYEKEE (reference sequence). This CDR3 spans 16 amino acids. Method: immunoSEQ multiplex PCR; TCRdb's copy keeps in-frame clones and lacks some. The sample lists about 160,000 clones, roughly 94% occurring once. General study points: A reported finding is that nearly half of spike-specific TCRs target unmutated variant regions.

This sequence originates from an adult who received the AZD1222 COVID-19 vaccine. The source material was peripheral blood, sampled 28 days after the second AZD1222 dose. V and J are TRBV5-5 and TRBJ1-3, with D unresolved. The chain's CDR3 is CASSLAGGLPGNTIYF. The CDR3 DNA sequence: TGTGCCAGCAGCTTGGCGGGAGGTCTCCCTGGAAACACCATATATTTT.